A single sample is the source of the 23 T cell receptor beta chains below, sequenced in a study of cytomegalovirus exposure and HLA in healthy donors (TCRdb year 2017). The library was obtained by the immunoSEQ multiplex PCR assay. For the multiplex PCR, a mixture combining 60 forward primers for TCR Vbeta segments and 13 reverse primers for TCR Jbeta segments was used. TCRdb re-hosts the immuneACCESS table, in-frame sequences only. Its copies lack some clones; in the studies checked, an unresolved V gene accounts for under half of them, and the cause for the rest is not known. For this sample the table gives 130,000 or so clones, of which approximately 71% were detected only once. The ten largest clonotypes hold 0.94% of the sample. Specimen: PBMCs. The receptors originated from a woman aged 55-69 years in good health and CMV-seronegative.

This chain connects TRBV5-6 to TRBJ2-1, with TRBD1 as a possible D gene (5 bases). Germline CDR1 SGHDT, CDR2 YYEEEE. The length of the CDR3 is 16 residues. V lost 4 bases and J 5 bases, leaving 19 bases between the germline ends. CDR3 sequence: CASSLRTSQQNNEQFF. DNA for the CDR3: TGTGCCAGCAGCCTGAGGACATCCCAACAAAACAATGAGCAGTTCTTC.

This rearrangement joins TRBV28 to TRBJ1-5; no clear D. Germline V gene lookup returns CDR1 MDHEN and CDR2 SYDVKM. This CDR3 contains 15 residues. V lost 4 bases, J lost 5 bases, and 15 bases lay in between. In DNA form, the CDR3 reads TGTGCCAGCAGTTCCCCGCCCCTCAGGTATCAGCCCCAGCATTTT. This gives the protein CASSSPPLRYQPQHF.

This clone turned up a few times. The J gene is TRBJ2-1, the V gene TRBV6-5, with 9 bases matching TRBD1. The CDR3 is 15 residues long. Germline lookup yields CDR1 MNHEY and CDR2 SVGAGI. V trimming: 7 bases; J trimming: 7 bases; junction bases outside the gene matches: 11. The CDR3 sequence is CASIPSGQGLNEQFF. The DNA for the CDR3 is TGTGCCAGCATTCCCTCGGGACAGGGTTTGAATGAGCAGTTCTTC.

The chain employs TRBV5-4 and TRBJ2-1, with TRBD2 identical over 7 bases. The germline CDR1 and CDR2 sequences are SGHNT and YYREEE (reference sequence). The CDR3 length is 15 residues. With 0 bases clipped from V and 4 bases from J, the junction kept 4 bases outside the gene matches. The CDR3 protein is CASSLAGGGYNEQFF. The CDR3, as DNA: TGTGCCAGCAGCTTGGCTGGCGGGGGTTACAATGAGCAGTTCTTC.

This clone was seen a few times. The chain couples TRBV30 to TRBJ1-1, with 7 nucleotides matching TRBD1. The germline V gene encodes CDR1 GTSNPN and CDR2 SVGIG (reference sequence). This CDR3 region has 14 residues. The V segment lost 8 bases and the J segment 7 bases; nucleotides outside the gene matches: 16. CDR3 sequence reads: CAGRQTRGRGEAFF. The CDR3 DNA is TGTGCCGGAAGACAAACAAGGGGGCGCGGTGAAGCTTTCTTT.

This clone occurred once. The chain carries TRBV5-4 and TRBJ2-1; the match to TRBD2 covers 10 bases. There are 17 residues in the CDR3. The J segment lost 4 bases and the V segment lost 4 bases, leaving 11 bases of the junction unmatched. Per germline, CDR1 SGHNT and CDR2 YYREEE (reference sequence). The DNA of the CDR3 is TGTGCCAGCAGCCGCCTAGCGGGAGTTTCGTTGTACAATGAGCAGTTCTTC. Residues: CASSRLAGVSLYNEQFF.

The gene calls are TRBV14 and TRBJ1-1, with 10 positions matching TRBD1. J gave up 1 base and V 4 bases, and 0 bases lay outside the gene matches. Germline-derived CDR1 and CDR2 are SGHDN and FVKESK. The CDR3 is 14 residues long. DNA of the CDR3: TGTGCCAGCAGCCGGGACAGGGGGAACACTGAAGCTTTCTTT. Protein: CASSRDRGNTEAFF.

The gene calls are TRBV5-5 and TRBJ1-6; 9 positions match TRBD1. The V segment lost 2 bases and the J segment 7 bases; nucleotides outside the gene matches: 4. The CDR3 runs to 15 residues. The germline gives CDR1 SGHKS, CDR2 YYEKEE (reference sequence). The CDR3 reads CASSFLDRGNSPLHF. The CDR3 DNA follows: TGTGCCAGCAGCTTTTTGGACAGGGGCAATTCACCCCTCCACTTT.

The gene calls are TRBV14 and TRBJ1-1; tentatively, D is TRBD1 (6 bases). V lost 3 bases to trimming and J lost 5 bases, with 10 bases between them. The CDR3 length is 13 residues. Germline V gene sequence: CDR1 SGHDN, CDR2 FVKESK. The CDR3 sequence is CASSHHRETEAFF. The CDR3 DNA reads TGTGCCAGCAGCCACCACAGGGAGACTGAAGCTTTCTTT.

V gene TRBV2 combines with J gene TRBJ2-7; tentative D call: TRBD2 (6 bases). CDR1 is SNHLY, CDR2 FYNNEI, per germline. This CDR3 region has 15 residues. With 3 bases removed from V and 0 bases from J, the gap between germline ends came to 12 bases. CDR3 nucleotides: TGTGCCAGCAGTGATCGCTCCGGGGGCTCCTACGAGCAGTACTTC. Protein product: CASSDRSGGSYEQYF.

The chain recombines TRBV15 with TRBJ2-2; a weak D match, TRBD2 (5 bases). Germline V gene data show CDR1 as LNHNV and CDR2 as YYDKDF (reference sequence). The CDR3 runs 15 residues. Trimming cost V 1 base and J 7 bases, with 13 bases left between them. CDR3 coding DNA: TGTGCCACCAGCAGAGGCGGGCGGGCAAACGGGGAGCTGTTTTTT. It codes for CATSRGGRANGELFF.

The chain uses TRBV28 and TRBJ2-2; 9 nucleotides agree with TRBD2. Looked up from germline, CDR1 is MDHEN and CDR2 is SYDVKM. V dropped 3 bases and J dropped 4; count of bases not matched to a gene: 6. CDR3 size: 16 residues. The CDR3 spells CASSFGLAGITGELFF. CDR3 nucleotides: TGTGCCAGCAGTTTTGGGCTAGCGGGAATCACCGGGGAGCTGTTTTTT.

The chain has TRBV11-3 and TRBJ2-5, with D perhaps matching TRBD2 (6 bases). V gave up 1 base and J gave up 5 bases, with 14 bases separating them. Germline CDR1 and CDR2: SGHNT and YENEEA. This CDR3 has 15 amino acids. The CDR3 nucleotides are TGTGCCAGCAGCTTAGGCGGGGCCAGCGCGGAGACCCAGTACTTC. It is translated as CASSLGGASAETQYF.

The chain couples TRBV25-1 to TRBJ1-3, with no clear D. The CDR3 covers 13 residues. Between the trimmed V and J ends, which lost 4 bases and 0 bases, there was a span of 4 bases. Germline V gene sequence: CDR1 MGHDK, CDR2 SYGVNS. CDR3 coding DNA: TGTGCCAGCAGTGTCGGCTCTGGAAACACCATATATTTT. Its translation is CASSVGSGNTIYF.

This clone occurred once. The genes are TRBV19 and TRBJ1-2; 9 nucleotides agree with TRBD1. With 3 bases clipped from V and 7 bases from J, the junction kept 9 bases outside the gene matches. Germline CDR1 LNHDA, CDR2 SQIVND (reference sequence). The CDR3 length is 15 residues. The CDR3 nucleotides are TGTGCCAGTAGTATTCCTACAGGGGGCTATAGTGGCTACACCTTC. This sequence encodes CASSIPTGGYSGYTF.

The gene calls are TRBV7-9 and TRBJ2-5, with 7 bases matching TRBD1. The V segment lost 2 bases and the J segment 5 bases; nucleotides outside the gene matches: 5. The CDR3 runs 14 residues. Germline-derived CDR1 and CDR2 are SEHNR and FQNEAQ (reference sequence). CDR3 bases: TGTGCCAGCAGCTTATACCGAGGGGGCGAGACCCAGTACTTC. It encodes CASSLYRGGETQYF.

This chain links TRBV19 with TRBJ2-7; 8 bases agree with TRBD1. Germline CDR1 is LNHDA and CDR2 is SQIVND (reference sequence). This CDR3 is 13 amino acids long. Trimming took 5 bases from V and 1 from J; bases not matched to a gene: 1. Here the CDR3 reads CASSWTGSYEQYF. In DNA, the CDR3 is TGTGCCAGTAGTTGGACAGGGTCCTACGAGCAGTACTTC.

V gene TRBV9 combines with J gene TRBJ1-2; 7 bases fit TRBD1. Germline CDR1 is SGDLS and CDR2 is YYNGEE. The CDR3 contains 16 residues. The V segment lost 2 bases and the J segment 7 bases; nucleotides outside the gene matches: 14. CDR3 DNA: TGTGCCAGCAGCGTCCACCGAGACAGGGCGAGGGTTGGCTACACCTTC. This translates into CASSVHRDRARVGYTF.

The V gene is TRBV18, the J gene TRBJ2-1; TRBD1 agrees at 8 bases. Looked up from germline, CDR1 is KGHSH and CDR2 is LQKENI. The V and J ends lost 6 bases and 2 bases, in that order; junction bases with no gene match: 6. The CDR3 is 15 amino acids. CDR3 sequence reads: CASSFDRGPYNEQFF. The CDR3 DNA reads as TGTGCCAGCTCCTTTGACAGGGGCCCCTACAATGAGCAGTTCTTC.

This chain links TRBV28 with TRBJ2-3, with a weak D call TRBD2 (5 bases). This CDR3 is 14 amino acids long. The V end lost 4 bases, the J end lost 2 bases, and 10 bases lay between the germline ends. Looked up from germline, CDR1 is MDHEN and CDR2 is SYDVKM. The CDR3 loop is CASSYGKNTDTQYF. Written as DNA, the CDR3 is TGTGCCAGCAGTTACGGGAAGAACACAGATACGCAGTATTTT.

V usage is TRBV5-1 and J usage is TRBJ2-1, with TRBD2 identical over 8 bases. CDR1 and CDR2 (germline): SGHRS, YFSETQ. The trim removed 5 bases at V and 8 bases at J, leaving 9 bases unmatched. The CDR3 length is 14 residues. The CDR3 loop is CASRTRGVQDEQFF. The CDR3 DNA reads as TGCGCCAGCAGGACGCGGGGGGTACAGGATGAGCAGTTCTTC.

This clone was counted a single time. This rearrangement joins TRBV7-9 to TRBJ2-3, with unresolved D. Germline lookup yields CDR1 SEHNR and CDR2 FQNEAQ (reference sequence). CDR3 length: 14 amino acids. The V and J ends lost 4 bases and 2 bases respectively, with 10 bases between them. The CDR3 protein is CASSSDGYTDTQYF. The CDR3 DNA reads TGTGCCAGCAGCTCAGACGGGTACACAGATACGCAGTATTTT.

This chain links TRBV5-1 with TRBJ2-1, with a tentative D call TRBD1 (5 bases). Trimming took 6 bases from V and 1 from J, leaving 17 bases between them. Germline V gene data show CDR1 as SGHRS and CDR2 as YFSETQ. CDR3 length: 16 amino acids. The CDR3, as DNA: TGCGCCAGCATCCTTGATATCCGGACATCCTACAATGAGCAGTTCTTC. This sequence encodes CASILDIRTSYNEQFF.